The present T cell receptor (beta chain) was sequenced within a study of T cells in Graves' hyperthyroidism and ophthalmopathy. Regarding this clonotype: What it binds is not known.

Overall study findings and caveats: A model built on 13 V-J features separated ophthalmopathy from stable hyperthyroidism. Blood also showed most of the thyroid clonotypes that were expanded above 0.001. In validation, the model predicted ophthalmopathy. These predictions came a median roughly 6.5 months before onset.

TCR beta CDR3 region amplification was performed from RNA transcripts. Primed by the HTBI set, a first-round RT-PCR was run on the TCR CDR3. TCRdb fed the multiplex PCR reads into MiXCR, producing one record per CDR3 protein. The data show a few hundred thousand distinct CDR3 sequences, with more than 15% seen just once and about 7% held by the top ten. V was trimmed by 5 bases and J by 0 bases, leaving 10 bases between them. The germline CDR1 and CDR2 sequences are SEHNR and FQNEAQ (reference sequence). The CDR3 runs to 14 residues. Stability of Graves' hyperthyroidism was defined as absent ophthalmopathy progression within 18 months.

The chain uses TRBV7-9 and TRBJ2-5, with D perhaps TRBD1 (5 bases). Source material: blood. This receptor was identified in a woman in her thirties with Graves' hyperthyroidism. CDR3 in DNA: TGTGCCAGCAGCACCCGACAGCACCAAGAGACCCAGTACTTC. Translated, it gives CASSTRQHQETQYF.